Each of the 21 T cell receptor beta chains below was sequenced from the same sample in a study of T cell changes during pregnancy in multiple sclerosis. TCRdb's table, derived via immunoSEQ multiplex PCR, lists solely in-frame clones and lacks some. In the table there are around 56,000 clones, about nine tenths of which are singletons. This material consisted of peripheral blood, taken in the first trimester of pregnancy. All receptors derive from a female donor in good health, enrolled as a control in a pregnancy study.

The CDR3 bases are TGTGCCAGCAGCTTGGCCGGAGCCAGTCCCACCCTCCACTTT. Translating gives CASSLAGASPTLHF. This chain links TRBV5-6 with TRBJ1-6; D is uncertain. The CDR3 sequence is 14 residues long. Per germline, CDR1 SGHDT and CDR2 YYEEEE. Trimming took off 0 bases at V and 14 bases at J, with 15 bases between the two ends.

Details on this clone: One end of the junction does not line up with germline, which may come from a read error. This chain connects TRBV7-7 to TRBJ2-3, with D possibly being TRBD2 (5 bases). CDR3 size: 14 residues. Germline values: CDR1 SSHAT, CDR2 FNYEAQ (reference sequence). The CDR3 DNA sequence: TGTGCTAGCAGCTTAGGCGGCCCGGGGGATACGCAGTATTTT. Protein sequence: CASSLGGPGDTQYF.

The rearrangement uses TRBV4-2 and TRBJ2-3; 9 nucleotides match TRBD2. J was trimmed by 3 bases and V by 0 bases; bases with no gene match: 4. This CDR3 has 16 residues. Germline lookup yields CDR1 LGHNA and CDR2 YNFKEQ. The CDR3 sequence: CASSQEPGLATDTQYF. The CDR3 DNA is TGTGCCAGCAGCCAAGAACCCGGACTAGCGACAGATACGCAGTATTTT.

The rearrangement joins TRBV2 to TRBJ2-3; 9 nucleotides agree with TRBD1. This CDR3 has 14 amino acids. The V gene's germline CDR1 is SNHLY and CDR2 FYNNEI. After removal of 7 bases from V and 1 base from J, the junction contained 3 bases not matched to a gene. The CDR3 region is CASIRDRGTDTQYF. DNA of the CDR3: TGTGCCAGCATAAGGGACAGGGGCACAGATACGCAGTATTTT. Complete variable domain (other parts from reference TRBV2 and TRBJ2-3): EPEVTQTPSHQVTQMGQEVILRCVPISNHLYFYWYRQILGQKVEFLVSFYNNEISEKSEIFDDQFSVERPDGSNFTLKIRSTKLEDSAMYFCASIRDRGTDTQYFGPGTRLTVL.

The chain joins TRBV12-5 to TRBJ2-7; D is possibly TRBD1 (5 bases). In germline, CDR1 is LGHNT, CDR2 FRNRAP. Between the trimmed V and J ends, which lost 2 bases and 4 bases, there was a span of 12 bases. This CDR3 comprises 14 residues. CDR3: CASGLLCQGYEQYF. DNA for the CDR3: TGTGCTAGTGGTTTGCTCTGTCAGGGTTACGAGCAGTACTTC.

The gene calls are TRBV5-1 and TRBJ2-1, with 7 bases matching TRBD1. From germline, CDR1 is SGHRS and CDR2 YFSETQ. The V gene end was trimmed by 3 bases and the J gene end by 4 bases; junction bases not matched to a gene: 10. The CDR3 spans 16 residues. The DNA for the CDR3 is TGCGCCAGCAGCTCCGAGTGGGGACAGAAATACAATGAGCAGTTCTTC. As protein: CASSSEWGQKYNEQFF.

V gene TRBV6-1 combines with J gene TRBJ1-5; TRBD1 matches 9 bases. Losses at the gene ends were 4 bases for V and 4 bases for J; bases not matched to a gene: 8. Germline lookup yields CDR1 MNHNS and CDR2 SASEGT. The CDR3 is made up of 16 amino acids. CDR3 in DNA: TGTGCCAGCAGTGCTACTGCCGGGACAGGGAATCAGCCCCAGCATTTT. This sequence encodes CASSATAGTGNQPQHF.

A word on this clone: An end of the junction does not agree with germline; a read error may underlie this. This chain uses TRBV7-7 with TRBJ1-4, with 7 nucleotides matching TRBD1. Germline V gene data show CDR1 as SSHAT and CDR2 as FNYEAQ (reference sequence). The CDR3 runs 14 residues. The CDR3 reads CASSLAQGEGKLFF. CDR3 DNA sequence: TGTGCTAGCAGCTTAGCGCAGGGGGAAGGGAAACTGTTTTTT. The full variable domain, with the rest looked up from reference TRBV7-7 and TRBJ1-4, is GAGVSQSPRYKVTKRGQDVTLRCDPISSHATLYWYQQALGQGPEFLTYFNYEAQPDKSGLPSDRFSAERPEGSISTLTIQRTEQRDSAMYRCASSLAQGEGKLFFGSGTQLSVL.

Remarks on this clone: Relative to the germline gene, one junction end is altered; a read error may explain this. CDR3 DNA: TGTGCCGGCTCACCACCCACAGGGGGCTTCAACGAGCAGTACTTC. Protein sequence: CAGSPPTGGFNEQYF. The chain recombines TRBV18 with TRBJ2-7, with 9 nucleotides matching TRBD1. CDR3 length: 15 residues. The germline CDR1 and CDR2 sequences are KGHSH and LQKENI.

This clone was seen only once. The chain recombines TRBV6-1 with TRBJ1-1; D is ambiguous. The germline gives CDR1 MNHNS, CDR2 SASEGT. Trimming shortened V by 4 bases and J by 0 bases, and 15 bases separated the two germline ends. The CDR3 loop spans 16 amino acids. CDR3 in amino acids: CASSAPLKNVNTEAFF. The CDR3 region has the DNA TGTGCCAGCAGTGCACCACTCAAAAATGTGAACACTGAAGCTTTCTTT.

The chain employs TRBV7-8 and TRBJ2-1; possibly TRBD2 for D (5 bases). The CDR3 consists of 14 residues. Germline assignment: CDR1 SGHVS and CDR2 FQNEAQ. V lost 7 bases to trimming and J lost 1 base, with 11 bases between them. The CDR3 loop reads CASTGKRSYNEQFF. CDR3 in DNA: TGTGCCAGCACCGGGAAAAGATCCTACAATGAGCAGTTCTTC. Full variable domain (outside the CDR3, taken from reference TRBV7-8 and TRBJ2-1): GAGVSQSPRYKVAKRGQDVALRCDPISGHVSLFWYQQALGQGPEFLTYFQNEAQLDKSGLPSDRFFAERPEGSVSTLKIQRTQQEDSAVYLCASTGKRSYNEQFFGPGTRLTVL.

The chain joins TRBV7-6 to TRBJ1-3; 10 bases are a match to TRBD1. CDR3 size: 17 residues. From germline, CDR1 is SGHVS and CDR2 FNYEAQ. With V trimmed by 4 bases and J by 2 bases, 8 bases remained unmatched. The CDR3 loop reads CASSSGQGDLTGNTIYF. In nucleotides, the CDR3 is TGTGCCAGCAGCTCCGGACAGGGGGATCTCACTGGAAACACCATATATTTT.

V and J are TRBV9 and TRBJ1-3; 8 nucleotides match TRBD1. The CDR3 covers 15 residues. Per germline, CDR1 SGDLS and CDR2 YYNGEE. The V and J ends lost 2 bases and 4 bases, in that order; junction bases with no gene match: 5. The CDR3 region is CASSVQGASGNTIYF. The CDR3 DNA sequence: TGTGCCAGCAGCGTCCAGGGGGCGTCCGGAAACACCATATATTTT.

The chain is built from TRBV21-1 and TRBJ2-3; the table's D call TRBD1 went unverified against the DNA. TRBV21-1 is a pseudogene segment. The CDR3 contains 14 residues. In DNA form, the CDR3 reads TGTGCCAGCAGCAAAGCGCTGGCTCCGGATACGCAGTATTTT. Amino acids: CASSKALAPDTQYF.

The CDR3 DNA is TGTGCCAGCAGTTTATCGGTCGGGCGGGTCTACGAGCAGTACTTC. Translated: CASSLSVGRVYEQYF. The chain recombines TRBV27 with TRBJ2-7; maybe TRBD2 (5 bases). Trimming left V 0 bases short and J 3 bases short, with 12 bases between. This CDR3 is 15 amino acids long. Germline values: CDR1 MNHEY, CDR2 SMNVEV (reference sequence).

V usage is TRBV5-1 and J usage is TRBJ2-3; TRBD2 matches 10 bases. The germline gives CDR1 SGHRS, CDR2 YFSETQ. The J segment lost 3 bases and the V segment lost 4 bases, leaving 8 bases of the junction unmatched. The CDR3 contains 16 residues. The CDR3 loop reads CASSPALAGVTDTQYF. In DNA, the CDR3 is TGCGCCAGCAGCCCCGCCCTAGCGGGGGTGACAGATACGCAGTATTTT. Using reference TRBV5-1 and TRBJ2-3 for the parts outside the CDR3, the full variable domain is KAGVTQTPRYLIKTRGQQVTLSCSPISGHRSVSWYQQTPGQGLQFLFEYFSETQRNKGNFPGRFSGRQFSNSRSEMNVSTLELGDSALYLCASSPALAGVTDTQYFGPGTRLTVL.

The V gene is TRBV19, the J gene TRBJ1-5, with D possibly matching TRBD1 (5 bases). V lost 3 bases, J lost 4 bases, and 10 bases lay in between. Germline assignment: CDR1 LNHDA and CDR2 SQIVND (reference sequence). The length of the CDR3 is 14 residues. The CDR3 is CASSMWGGNQPQHF. CDR3 bases: TGTGCCAGTAGTATGTGGGGGGGAAATCAGCCCCAGCATTTT. Filled out from reference TRBV19 and TRBJ1-5, the complete variable domain reads DGGITQSPKYLFRKEGQNVTLSCEQNLNHDAMYWYRQDPGQGLRLIYYSQIVNDFQKGDIAEGYSVSREKKESFPLTVTSAQKNPTAFYLCASSMWGGNQPQHFGDGTRLSIL.

J is TRBJ2-3 and V is TRBV2; weak D call: TRBD1 (6 bases). The CDR3 loop spans 15 amino acids. Trimming removed 2 bases at V and 2 bases at J, with 11 bases between. The germline CDR1 and CDR2 sequences are SNHLY and FYNNEI. Here the CDR3 reads CASSEFVGATDTQYF. CDR3 bases: TGTGCCAGCAGTGAATTTGTGGGGGCCACAGATACGCAGTATTTT.

This sequence joins TRBV6-6 and TRBJ2-1; D gene ambiguous. The V and J ends lost 2 bases and 4 bases respectively, with 6 bases between them. CDR3 length: 13 residues. Germline V gene lookup returns CDR1 MNHNY and CDR2 SVGAGI (reference sequence). The CDR3 DNA reads as TGTGCCAGCAGTTACAAGAGTTACAATGAGCAGTTCTTC. Translation gives CASSYKSYNEQFF.

The V gene is TRBV30, the J gene TRBJ1-2; 8 nucleotides align to TRBD1. The CDR3 spans 15 residues. The germline CDR1 and CDR2 sequences are GTSNPN and SVGIG (reference sequence). Germline trimming cut 3 bases from V and 6 bases from J; bases unmatched to any gene: 12. The CDR3 bases are TGTGCCTGGAGGCTGACGGCAGGGGGCGGGGATGGCTACACCTTC. Amino acids: CAWRLTAGGGDGYTF.

The CDR3 DNA reads as TGTGCCAGCAGCTCCAGGGTCACCGGGGAGCTGTTTTTT. It is translated as CASSSRVTGELFF. The chain employs TRBV7-9 and TRBJ2-2; perhaps TRBD1 as D (5 bases). The V gene's germline CDR1 is SEHNR and CDR2 FQNEAQ (reference sequence). The CDR3 is 13 residues long. V was clipped by 4 bases and J by 4 bases, with 7 bases between them.